The 3 T cell receptor beta chains reported below all come from one sample, sequenced in a study of cytomegalovirus exposure and HLA in healthy donors. A multiplex PCR was run with 60 Vbeta primers and 13 Jbeta primers. Assay used: immunoSEQ multiplex PCR; TCRdb lists only in-frame clones, some missing. The sample shows 100,000 to 150,000 clones, around three quarters of them seen only once. Sequencing was carried out using PBMCs. The origin of the receptors is a woman in her 40s in good health and CMV-seropositive.

This clone showed up just once. The CDR3 DNA sequence: TGTGCCAGCAGCGTAACTAGTGCCCGCGAGCAGTACTTC. Protein sequence: CASSVTSAREQYF. The J gene is TRBJ2-5, the V gene TRBV9; D is possibly TRBD2 (5 bases). The J call is doubtful: the DNA matches TRBJ2-7 better. The CDR3 runs 13 residues. Germline CDR1 reads SGDLS; CDR2 reads YYNGEE.

This chain uses TRBV5-5 with TRBJ1-3; 11 bases fit TRBD1. After removal of 3 bases from V and 4 bases from J, the junction contained 9 bases not matched to a gene. This CDR3 spans 17 amino acids. Per the germline V gene, CDR1 is SGHKS and CDR2 is YYEKEE (reference sequence). This CDR3 is CASSWGRRTGGGNTIYF. CDR3 DNA sequence: TGTGCCAGCAGCTGGGGGAGACGGACAGGGGGCGGAAACACCATATATTTT.

This chain uses TRBV18 with TRBJ1-1, with 7 bases lining up with TRBD1. With V trimmed by 6 bases and J by 2 bases, 12 bases remained unmatched. CDR3 length equals 16 residues. CDR1 and CDR2 (germline): KGHSH, LQKENI. This CDR3 is CASSPSPGQPNTEAFF. CDR3 nucleotides: TGTGCCAGCTCTCCCTCTCCGGGACAGCCAAACACTGAAGCTTTCTTT. Complete variable domain (other parts from reference TRBV18 and TRBJ1-1): NAGVMQNPRHLVRRRGQEARLRCSPMKGHSHVYWYRQLPEEGLKFMVYLQKENIIDESGMPKERFSAEFPKEGPSILRIQQVVRGDSAAYFCASSPSPGQPNTEAFFGQGTRLTVV.